The entry below describes one TCR beta chain. The data originate from a study of monozygotic twins with inflammatory bowel disease. TCRdb reprocessed the 5' RACE reads and keeps a single row for each CDR3 protein, giving no DNA. This repertoire comprises some 440,000 distinct CDR3 sequences; its ten largest clones make up 2.4%. Germline V gene lookup returns CDR1 SQVTM and CDR2 ANQGSEA. The CDR3 is made up of 13 amino acids. J is TRBJ2-5 and V is TRBV29-1; TCRdb returns TRBD2, unconfirmable since there is no DNA. The specimen was blood. The clonotype comes from a human donor with ulcerative colitis or Crohn's disease, or a healthy co-twin of an affected twin (not recorded which). CDR3 loop: CSGSLAVQETQYF.